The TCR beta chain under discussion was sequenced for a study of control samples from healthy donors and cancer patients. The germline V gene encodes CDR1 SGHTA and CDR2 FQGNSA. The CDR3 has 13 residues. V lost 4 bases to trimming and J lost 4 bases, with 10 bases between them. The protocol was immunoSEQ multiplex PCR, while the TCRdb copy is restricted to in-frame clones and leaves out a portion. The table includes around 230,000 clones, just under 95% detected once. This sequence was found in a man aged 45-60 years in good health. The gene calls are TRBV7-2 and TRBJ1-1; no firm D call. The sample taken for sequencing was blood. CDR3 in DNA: TGTGCCAGCAGCTACGAGAGAAGCACTGAAGCTTTCTTT. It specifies CASSYERSTEAFF.